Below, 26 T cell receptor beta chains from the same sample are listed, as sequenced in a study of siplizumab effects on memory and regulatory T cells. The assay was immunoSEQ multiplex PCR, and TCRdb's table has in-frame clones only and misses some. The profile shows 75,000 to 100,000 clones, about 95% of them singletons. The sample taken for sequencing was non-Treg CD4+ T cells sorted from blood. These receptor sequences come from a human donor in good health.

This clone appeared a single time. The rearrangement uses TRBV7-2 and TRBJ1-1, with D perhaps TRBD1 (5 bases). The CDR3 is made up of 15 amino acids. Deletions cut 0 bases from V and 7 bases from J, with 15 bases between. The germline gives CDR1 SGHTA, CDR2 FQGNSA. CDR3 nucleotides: TGTGCCAGCAGCTTAGCTGGCTCAGGGAGGGGTGAAGCTTTCTTT. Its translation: CASSLAGSGRGEAFF.

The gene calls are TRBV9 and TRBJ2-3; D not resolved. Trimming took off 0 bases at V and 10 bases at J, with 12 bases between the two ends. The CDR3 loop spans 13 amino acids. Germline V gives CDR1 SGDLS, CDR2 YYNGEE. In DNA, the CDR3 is TGTGCCAGCAGCGTAGTAGGTATTGGGGCGCAGTATTTT. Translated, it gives CASSVVGIGAQYF.

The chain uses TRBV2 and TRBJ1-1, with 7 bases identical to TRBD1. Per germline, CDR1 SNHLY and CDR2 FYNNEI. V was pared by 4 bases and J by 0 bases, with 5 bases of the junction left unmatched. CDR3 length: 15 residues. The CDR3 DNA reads TGTGCCAGCAGTGGGAGAGGGGGCCTGAACACTGAAGCTTTCTTT. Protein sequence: CASSGRGGLNTEAFF.

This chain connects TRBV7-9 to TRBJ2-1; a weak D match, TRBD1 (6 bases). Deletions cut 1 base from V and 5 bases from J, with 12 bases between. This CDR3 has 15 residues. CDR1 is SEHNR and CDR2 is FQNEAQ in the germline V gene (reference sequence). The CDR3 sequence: CASSLVTTGHNEQFF. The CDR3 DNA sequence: TGTGCCAGCAGCTTAGTAACCACAGGGCACAATGAGCAGTTCTTC.

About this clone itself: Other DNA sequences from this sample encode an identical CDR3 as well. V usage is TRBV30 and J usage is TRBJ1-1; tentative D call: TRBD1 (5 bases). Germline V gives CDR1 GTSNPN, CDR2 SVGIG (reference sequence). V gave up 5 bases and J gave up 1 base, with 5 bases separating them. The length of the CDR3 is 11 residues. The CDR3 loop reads CAWGQNTEAFF. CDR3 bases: TGTGCCTGGGGACAGAACACTGAAGCTTTCTTT.

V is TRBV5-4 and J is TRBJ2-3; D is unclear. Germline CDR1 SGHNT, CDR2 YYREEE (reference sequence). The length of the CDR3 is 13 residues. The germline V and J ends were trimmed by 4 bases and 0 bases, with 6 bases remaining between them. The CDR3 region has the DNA TGTGCCAGCAGCCGAGCTAGCACAGATACGCAGTATTTT. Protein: CASSRASTDTQYF.

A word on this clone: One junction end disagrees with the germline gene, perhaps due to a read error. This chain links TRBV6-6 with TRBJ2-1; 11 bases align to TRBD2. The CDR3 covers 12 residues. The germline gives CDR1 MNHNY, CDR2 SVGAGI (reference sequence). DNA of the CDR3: TGTGCCAGCAGTCCCACTAGCGGGAGCTTCCTCTTC. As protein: CASSPTSGSFLF.

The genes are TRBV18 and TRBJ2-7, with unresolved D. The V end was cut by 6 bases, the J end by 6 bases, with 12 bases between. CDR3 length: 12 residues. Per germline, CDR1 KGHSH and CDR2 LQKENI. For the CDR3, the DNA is TGTGCCAGCTCCCCTAGTACCCCCGAGCAGTACTTC. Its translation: CASSPSTPEQYF.

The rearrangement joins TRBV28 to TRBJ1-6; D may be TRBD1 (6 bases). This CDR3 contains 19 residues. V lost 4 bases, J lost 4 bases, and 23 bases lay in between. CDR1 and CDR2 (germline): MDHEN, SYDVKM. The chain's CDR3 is CASSSSGTPYLPYNSPLHF. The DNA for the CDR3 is TGTGCCAGCAGTTCCTCCGGGACACCTTACCTACCGTATAATTCACCCCTCCACTTT.

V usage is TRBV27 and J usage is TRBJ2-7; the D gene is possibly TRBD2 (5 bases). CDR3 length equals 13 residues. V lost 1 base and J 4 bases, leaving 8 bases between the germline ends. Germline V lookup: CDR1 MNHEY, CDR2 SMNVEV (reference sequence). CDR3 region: CASSLFRGYEQYF. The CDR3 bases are TGTGCCAGCAGTTTATTTCGAGGGTACGAGCAGTACTTC.

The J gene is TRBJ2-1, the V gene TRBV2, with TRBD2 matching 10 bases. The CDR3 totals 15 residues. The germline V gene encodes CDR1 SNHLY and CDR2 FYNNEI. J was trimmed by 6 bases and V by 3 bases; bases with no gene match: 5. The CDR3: CASSDAGTSVNEQFF. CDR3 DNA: TGTGCCAGCAGTGACGCCGGGACTAGCGTCAATGAGCAGTTCTTC.

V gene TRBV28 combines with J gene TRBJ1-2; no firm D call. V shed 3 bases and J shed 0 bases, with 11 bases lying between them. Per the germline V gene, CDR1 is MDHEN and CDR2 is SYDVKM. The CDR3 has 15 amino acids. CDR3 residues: CASSFSGGTNYGYTF. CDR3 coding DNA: TGTGCCAGCAGTTTCTCGGGAGGCACTAACTATGGCTACACCTTC.

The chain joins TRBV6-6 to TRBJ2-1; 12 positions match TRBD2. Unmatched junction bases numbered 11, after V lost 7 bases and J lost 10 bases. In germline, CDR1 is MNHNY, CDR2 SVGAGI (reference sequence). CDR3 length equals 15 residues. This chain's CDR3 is CASNPGLAGRREQFF. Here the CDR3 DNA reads TGTGCCAGCAACCCGGGACTAGCGGGCCGAAGGGAGCAGTTCTTC.

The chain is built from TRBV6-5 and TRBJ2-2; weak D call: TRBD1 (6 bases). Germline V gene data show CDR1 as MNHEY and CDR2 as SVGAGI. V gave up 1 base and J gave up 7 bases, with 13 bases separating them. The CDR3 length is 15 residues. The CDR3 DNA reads TGTGCCAGCAGTTACTTTACAGGGTTGGGCGGGGAGCTGTTTTTT. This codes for CASSYFTGLGGELFF.

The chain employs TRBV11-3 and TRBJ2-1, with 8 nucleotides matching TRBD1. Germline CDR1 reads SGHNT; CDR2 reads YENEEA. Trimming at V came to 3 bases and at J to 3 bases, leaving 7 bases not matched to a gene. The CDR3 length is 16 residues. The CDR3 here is CASSFRRTGFYNEQFF. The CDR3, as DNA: TGTGCCAGCAGCTTTCGTAGGACAGGGTTCTACAATGAGCAGTTCTTC.

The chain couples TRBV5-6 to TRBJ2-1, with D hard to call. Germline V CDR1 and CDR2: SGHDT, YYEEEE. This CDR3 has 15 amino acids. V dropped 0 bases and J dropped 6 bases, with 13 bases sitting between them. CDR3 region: CASSLGWAGGNEQFF. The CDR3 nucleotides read TGTGCCAGCAGCTTGGGGTGGGCAGGTGGCAATGAGCAGTTCTTC.

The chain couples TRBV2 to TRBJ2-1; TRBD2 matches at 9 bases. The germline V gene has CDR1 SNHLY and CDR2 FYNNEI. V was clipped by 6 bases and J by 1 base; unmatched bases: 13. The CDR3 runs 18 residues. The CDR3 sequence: CASSEGSLAGWSYNEQFF. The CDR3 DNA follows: TGTGCCAGCAGCGAGGGTAGTCTAGCGGGATGGTCCTACAATGAGCAGTTCTTC.

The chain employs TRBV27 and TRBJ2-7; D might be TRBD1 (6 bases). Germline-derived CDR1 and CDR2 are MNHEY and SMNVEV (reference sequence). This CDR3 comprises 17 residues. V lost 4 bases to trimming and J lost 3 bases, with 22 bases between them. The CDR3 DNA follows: TGTGCCAGCAGTTCCAAGAATCTCCGGGACACAATCTACGAGCAGTACTTC. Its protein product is CASSSKNLRDTIYEQYF.

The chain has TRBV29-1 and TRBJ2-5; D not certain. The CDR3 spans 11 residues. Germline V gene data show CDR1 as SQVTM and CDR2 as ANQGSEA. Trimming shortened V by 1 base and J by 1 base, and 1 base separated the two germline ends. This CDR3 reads CSVEVQETQYF. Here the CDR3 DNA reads TGCAGCGTTGAAGTCCAAGAGACCCAGTACTTC.

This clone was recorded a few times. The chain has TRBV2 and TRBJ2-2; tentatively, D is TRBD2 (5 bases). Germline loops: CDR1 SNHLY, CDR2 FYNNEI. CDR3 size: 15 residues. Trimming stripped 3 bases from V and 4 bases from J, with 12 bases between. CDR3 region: CASSERGLSTGELFF. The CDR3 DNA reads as TGTGCCAGCAGTGAGAGAGGGCTTTCCACCGGGGAGCTGTTTTTT.

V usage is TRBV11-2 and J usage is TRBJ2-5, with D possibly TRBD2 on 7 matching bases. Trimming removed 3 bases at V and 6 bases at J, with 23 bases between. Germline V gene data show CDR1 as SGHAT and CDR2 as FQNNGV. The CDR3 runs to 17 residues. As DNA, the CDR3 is TGTGCCAGCAGCTTCGACGTTGGCAGGGAGGGGGTAAAGACCCAGTACTTC. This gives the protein CASSFDVGREGVKTQYF.

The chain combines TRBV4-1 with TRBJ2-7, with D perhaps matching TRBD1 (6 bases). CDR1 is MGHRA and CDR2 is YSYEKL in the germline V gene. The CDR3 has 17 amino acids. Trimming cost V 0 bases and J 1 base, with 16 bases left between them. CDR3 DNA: TGCGCCAGCAGCCAAGAAGTATCGGGACAAATTTCCTACGAGCAGTACTTC. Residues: CASSQEVSGQISYEQYF.

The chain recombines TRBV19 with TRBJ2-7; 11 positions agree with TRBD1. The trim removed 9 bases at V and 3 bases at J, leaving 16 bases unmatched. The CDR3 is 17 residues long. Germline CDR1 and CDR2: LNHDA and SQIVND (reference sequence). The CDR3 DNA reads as TGTGCCAGCTTCAAAGGACAGGGGGCCCAGAGGAACTACGAGCAGTACTTC. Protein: CASFKGQGAQRNYEQYF.

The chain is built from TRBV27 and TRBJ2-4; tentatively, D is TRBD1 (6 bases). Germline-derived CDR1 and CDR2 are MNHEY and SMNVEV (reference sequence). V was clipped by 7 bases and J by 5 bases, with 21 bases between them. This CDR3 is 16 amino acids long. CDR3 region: CASKALSGARENIQYF. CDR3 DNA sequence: TGTGCCAGCAAGGCCCTATCAGGGGCCCGAGAAAACATTCAGTACTTC.

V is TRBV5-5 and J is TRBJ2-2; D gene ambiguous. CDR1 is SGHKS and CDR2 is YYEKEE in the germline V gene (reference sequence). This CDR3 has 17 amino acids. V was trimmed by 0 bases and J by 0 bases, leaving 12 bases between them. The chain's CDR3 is CASSLEGRVANTGELFF. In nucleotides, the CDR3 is TGTGCCAGCAGCTTGGAGGGCCGGGTCGCGAACACCGGGGAGCTGTTTTTT. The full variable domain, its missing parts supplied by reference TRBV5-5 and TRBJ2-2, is DAGVTQSPTHLIKTRGQQVTLRCSPISGHKSVSWYQQVLGQGPQFIFQYYEKEERGRGNFPDRFSARQFPNYSSELNVNALLLGDSALYLCASSLEGRVANTGELFFGEGSRLTVL.

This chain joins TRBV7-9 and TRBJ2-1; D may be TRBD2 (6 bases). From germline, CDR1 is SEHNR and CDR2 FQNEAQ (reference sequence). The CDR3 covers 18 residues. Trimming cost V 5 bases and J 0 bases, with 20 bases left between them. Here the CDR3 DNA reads TGTGCCAGCAGCCCCTTTGGAGCGGGCCCCAGCTCCTACAATGAGCAGTTCTTC. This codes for CASSPFGAGPSSYNEQFF. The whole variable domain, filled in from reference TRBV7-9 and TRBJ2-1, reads DTGVSQNPRHKITKRGQNVTFRCDPISEHNRLYWYRQTLGQGPEFLTYFQNEAQLEKSRLLSDRFSAERPKGSFSTLEIQRTEQGDSAMYLCASSPFGAGPSSYNEQFFGPGTRLTVL.